The T cell receptor (beta chain) under discussion was sequenced for a study of CD8+CD57+ T cells in acquired aplastic anemia. Notes on the study in general: Patients had twenty-nine CD8+ CDR3 sequences in common with controls (the shared set). No significant difference in CD8+ Simpson's diversity was found between patients and controls.

For sequencing, patients were chosen who had shown expansion of CD8+CD57+ cells by flow cytometry. With no exception, the patients had severe acquired aplastic anemia. CDR1 and CDR2 (germline): MGHDK, SYGVNS. Trimming took 6 bases from V and 5 from J; bases not matched to a gene: 15. The CDR3 contains 17 residues. The study profiled TCR beta VDJ and CDR3 using genomic DNA as template. TCRdb reanalysed the reads using MiXCR and keeps one entry per CDR3 protein. This table has roughly 500,000 distinct CDR3 sequences, less than 35% appearing once. Details on this clonotype: As yet, its antigen is unknown.

The receptor was isolated from a human donor with aplastic anemia. Material: sorted CD4+, CD8+, or CD8+CD57+ T cells (not recorded which) from PBMCs. This chain joins TRBV25-1 and TRBJ2-5; 10 nucleotides line up with TRBD2. The CDR3 nucleotides read TGTGCCAGCAGCCCGCCGGGGGCTAGCGGGGGTGTGGAGACCCAGTACTTC. Translated: CASSPPGASGGVETQYF.